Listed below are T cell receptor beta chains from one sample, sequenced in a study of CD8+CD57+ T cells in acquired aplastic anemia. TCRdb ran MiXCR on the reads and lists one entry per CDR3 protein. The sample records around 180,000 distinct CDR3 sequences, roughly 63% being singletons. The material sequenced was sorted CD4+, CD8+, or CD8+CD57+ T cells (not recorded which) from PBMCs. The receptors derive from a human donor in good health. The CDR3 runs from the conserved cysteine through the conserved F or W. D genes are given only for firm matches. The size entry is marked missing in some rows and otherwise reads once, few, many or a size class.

CDR3: CAISPAPYNEQFF
DNA: TGTGCCATCAGTCCCGCCCCCTACAATGAGCAGTTCTTC
J: TRBJ2-1
D: NA
size: NA
V: TRBV10-3

CDR3: CASSQDFATGEAFF
DNA: TGTGCCAGCAGCCAAGATTTTGCGACTGGTGAAGCTTTCTTT
J: TRBJ1-1
D: NA
size: NA
V: TRBV14

CDR3: CASSLAIDTEAFF
DNA: TGCGCCAGCAGCTTGGCCATTGACACTGAAGCTTTCTTT
J: TRBJ1-1
D: NA
size: few
V: TRBV5-1

CDR3: CAISARDRGEITDTQYF
DNA: TGTGCCATCAGTGCGAGGGACAGGGGAGAAATTACAGATACGCAGTATTTT
J: TRBJ2-3
D: TRBD1
size: few
V: TRBV10-3

CDR3: CASSSAGPYEQYF
DNA: TGTGCCAGCAGCTCGGCAGGGCCCTACGAGCAGTACTTC
J: TRBJ2-7
D: NA
size: NA
V: TRBV7-2

CDR3: CSAIQEIPYEQYF
DNA: TGCAGCGCAATACAGGAAATCCCATACGAGCAGTACTTC
J: TRBJ2-7
D: NA
size: many
V: TRBV29-1

CDR3: CATSRESGTNNSPLHF
DNA: TGTGCCACCAGCAGAGAGTCAGGGACTAATAATTCACCCCTCCACTTT
J: TRBJ1-6
D: NA
size: many
V: TRBV15

CDR3: CASSKTQGASYEQYF
DNA: TGTGCCAGCAGCAAAACACAGGGGGCTTCGTACGAGCAGTACTTC
J: TRBJ2-7
D: TRBD1
size: once
V: TRBV7-3

CDR3: CASSREGAQFF
DNA: TGTGCCAGCAGCCGCGAGGGGGCGCAGTTCTTC
J: TRBJ2-1
D: TRBD1
size: once
V: TRBV7-9

CDR3: CASSFRTRVETQYF
DNA: TGTGCCAGCAGCTTTAGGACCAGGGTGGAGACCCAGTACTTC
J: TRBJ2-5
D: NA
size: NA
V: TRBV5-6

CDR3: CASSPRGQGPYEQYF
DNA: TGTGCCAGTAGTCCCCGGGGACAGGGTCCCTACGAGCAGTACTTC
J: TRBJ2-7
D: TRBD1
size: NA
V: TRBV19

CDR3: CASSLVPGQGPGYTF
DNA: TGTGCCAGCAGCTTGGTTCCGGGACAGGGGCCTGGCTACACCTTC
J: TRBJ1-2
D: TRBD1
size: NA
V: TRBV5-6

CDR3: CSAWGGGEQFF
DNA: TGCAGTGCGTGGGGGGGTGGCGAGCAGTTCTTC
J: TRBJ2-1
D: TRBD2
size: many
V: TRBV20-1

CDR3: CASIARVSSYEQYF
DNA: TGTGCCAGCATCGCTCGGGTCAGCTCCTACGAGCAGTACTTC
J: TRBJ2-7
D: NA
size: NA
V: TRBV2

CDR3: CASSNASGARDEQFF
DNA: TGTGCCAGTAGTAATGCTTCGGGGGCCAGGGATGAGCAGTTCTTC
J: TRBJ2-1
D: NA
size: NA
V: TRBV19

CDR3: CASIVAEGRGGEQYF
DNA: TGCGCCAGCATCGTGGCCGAGGGAAGGGGTGGCGAGCAGTACTTC
J: TRBJ2-7
D: NA
size: NA
V: TRBV5-1

CDR3: CASSYSGVIYEQYF
DNA: TGTGCCAGCAGTTACTCAGGGGTTATCTACGAGCAGTACTTC
J: TRBJ2-7
D: NA
size: NA
V: TRBV6-1

CDR3: CASSATGPGVINEQFF
DNA: TGTGCCAGCAGCGCGACGGGACCGGGGGTGATCAATGAGCAGTTCTTC
J: TRBJ2-1
D: NA
size: NA
V: TRBV7-9

CDR3: CAIGVAADYGYTF
DNA: TGTGCCATCGGTGTTGCCGCCGACTATGGCTACACCTTC
J: TRBJ1-2
D: NA
size: few
V: TRBV10-3

CDR3: CAWSAARGNQPQHF
DNA: TGTGCCTGGAGTGCTGCTAGAGGCAATCAGCCCCAGCATTTT
J: TRBJ1-5
D: NA
size: many
V: TRBV30

CDR3: CSARSTEDGYGYTF
DNA: TGCAGTGCTAGGAGTACTGAGGACGGCTATGGCTACACCTTC
J: TRBJ1-2
D: NA
size: NA
V: TRBV20-1